The 2 T cell receptor beta chains in this list originate from one sample, sequenced in a study of cytomegalovirus exposure and HLA in healthy donors. The PCR ran on 60 Vbeta and 13 Jbeta primers. Produced via immunoSEQ multiplex PCR; TCRdb's table is partial and in-frame only. Seen here are about 160,000 clones, less than 85% observed once, and the top ten hold around 6.3%. Sequencing was performed on PBMCs. The receptors originated from a man aged 50 to 59 in good health and CMV-seropositive.

The rearrangement links TRBV19 to TRBJ2-1; 12 bases are shared with TRBD2. V gave up 2 bases and J gave up 10 bases; unmatched junction bases: 9. CDR3 length equals 16 residues. CDR1 is LNHDA, CDR2 SQIVND, per germline (reference sequence). In DNA, the CDR3 is TGTGCCAGTAGTATAAAAGCTAGCGGGAGGGTCCACGAGCAGTTCTTC. Its protein is CASSIKASGRVHEQFF.

This chain uses TRBV5-6 with TRBJ2-5, with a weak D call TRBD2 (6 bases). The germline gives CDR1 SGHDT, CDR2 YYEEEE. V lost 0 bases to trimming and J lost 6 bases, with 12 bases between them. The CDR3 is made up of 14 amino acids. The CDR3 DNA reads as TGTGCCAGCAGCTTGGTGGAGGGGAGACAGACCCAGTACTTC. Its protein is CASSLVEGRQTQYF.